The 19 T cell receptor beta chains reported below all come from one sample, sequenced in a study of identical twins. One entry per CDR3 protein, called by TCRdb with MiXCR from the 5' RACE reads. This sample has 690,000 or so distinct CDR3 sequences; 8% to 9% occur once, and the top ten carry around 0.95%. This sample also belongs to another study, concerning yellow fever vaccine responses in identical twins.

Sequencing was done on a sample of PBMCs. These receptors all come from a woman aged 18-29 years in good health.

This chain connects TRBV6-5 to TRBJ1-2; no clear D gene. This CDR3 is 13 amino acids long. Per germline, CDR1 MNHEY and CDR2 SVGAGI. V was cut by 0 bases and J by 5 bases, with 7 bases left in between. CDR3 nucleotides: TGTGCCAGCAGTTACTCGAGCCTATATGGCTACACCTTC. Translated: CASSYSSLYGYTF.

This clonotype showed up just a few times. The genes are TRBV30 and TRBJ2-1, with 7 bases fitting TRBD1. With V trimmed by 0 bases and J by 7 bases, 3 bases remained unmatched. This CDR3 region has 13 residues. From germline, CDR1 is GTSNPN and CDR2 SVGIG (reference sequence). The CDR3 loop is CAWSVDRVNEQFF. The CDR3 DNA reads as TGTGCCTGGAGTGTCGACAGGGTAAATGAGCAGTTCTTC.

The CDR3 spells CASSKGGSRGAREQYF. The CDR3 DNA follows: TGTGCCAGCAGCAAAGGGGGCAGCAGGGGGGCGCGCGAGCAGTACTTC. This chain links TRBV21-1 with TRBJ2-7; no check of the table's D call, TRBD1, against the DNA was made. TRBV21-1 is marked as a pseudogene. The CDR3 extends over 16 amino acids.

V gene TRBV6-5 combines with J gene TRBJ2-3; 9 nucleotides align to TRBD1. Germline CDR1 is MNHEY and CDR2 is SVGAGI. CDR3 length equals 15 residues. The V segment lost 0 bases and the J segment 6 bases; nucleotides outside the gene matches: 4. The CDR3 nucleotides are TGTGCCAGCAGTTACTCCACAGGGGGCGCGGATACGCAGTATTTT. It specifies CASSYSTGGADTQYF.

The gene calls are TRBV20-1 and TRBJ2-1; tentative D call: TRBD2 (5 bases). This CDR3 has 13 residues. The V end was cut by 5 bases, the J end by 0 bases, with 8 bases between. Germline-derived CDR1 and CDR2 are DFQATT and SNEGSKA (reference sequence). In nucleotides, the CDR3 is TGCAGTGCTCCTGACTACTCCTACAATGAGCAGTTCTTC. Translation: CSAPDYSYNEQFF.

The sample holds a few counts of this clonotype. CDR3: CASSREASGGASEQFF. For the CDR3, the DNA is TGCGCCAGCAGCAGAGAAGCTAGCGGGGGGGCCTCTGAGCAGTTCTTC. This rearrangement joins TRBV5-1 to TRBJ2-1; TRBD2 aligns across 12 bases. J lost 9 bases, V lost 4 bases, and 11 bases had no gene match. Germline CDR1 and CDR2: SGHRS and YFSETQ. The CDR3 spans 16 residues. The full variable domain, completed using reference TRBV5-1 and TRBJ2-1, is KAGVTQTPRYLIKTRGQQVTLSCSPISGHRSVSWYQQTPGQGLQFLFEYFSETQRNKGNFPGRFSGRQFSNSRSEMNVSTLELGDSALYLCASSREASGGASEQFFGPGTRLTVL.

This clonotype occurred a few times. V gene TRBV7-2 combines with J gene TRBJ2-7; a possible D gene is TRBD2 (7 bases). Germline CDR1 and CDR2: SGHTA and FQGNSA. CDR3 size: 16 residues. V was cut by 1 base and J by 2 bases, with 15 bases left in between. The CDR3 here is CASSLEGGALPYEQYF. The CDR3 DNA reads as TGTGCCAGCAGCTTAGAGGGGGGGGCCCTCCCCTACGAGCAGTACTTC.

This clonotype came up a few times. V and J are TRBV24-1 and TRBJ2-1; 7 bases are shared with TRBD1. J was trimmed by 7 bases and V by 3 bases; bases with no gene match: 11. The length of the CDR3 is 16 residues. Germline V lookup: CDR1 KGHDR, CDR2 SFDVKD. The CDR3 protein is CATSDRTGTATNEQFF. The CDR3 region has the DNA TGTGCCACCAGTGATCGCACCGGGACAGCTACTAATGAGCAGTTCTTC.

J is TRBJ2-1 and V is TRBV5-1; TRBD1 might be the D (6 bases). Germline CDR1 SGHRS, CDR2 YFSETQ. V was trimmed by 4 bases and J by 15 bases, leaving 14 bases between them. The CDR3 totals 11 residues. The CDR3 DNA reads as TGCGCCAGCAGCCTGGAAGGGGGTCTGTTCTTC. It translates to CASSLEGGLFF. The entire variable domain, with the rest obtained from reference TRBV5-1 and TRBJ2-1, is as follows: KAGVTQTPRYLIKTRGQQVTLSCSPISGHRSVSWYQQTPGQGLQFLFEYFSETQRNKGNFPGRFSGRQFSNSRSEMNVSTLELGDSALYLCASSLEGGLFFGPGTRLTVL.

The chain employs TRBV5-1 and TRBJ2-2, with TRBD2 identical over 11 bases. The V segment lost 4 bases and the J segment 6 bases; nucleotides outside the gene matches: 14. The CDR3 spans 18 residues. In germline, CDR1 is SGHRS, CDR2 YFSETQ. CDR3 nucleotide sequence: TGCGCCAGCAGCGTGGCTGGTAGCGGGGGGGCCAGGCCCGGGGAGCTGTTTTTT. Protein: CASSVAGSGGARPGELFF.

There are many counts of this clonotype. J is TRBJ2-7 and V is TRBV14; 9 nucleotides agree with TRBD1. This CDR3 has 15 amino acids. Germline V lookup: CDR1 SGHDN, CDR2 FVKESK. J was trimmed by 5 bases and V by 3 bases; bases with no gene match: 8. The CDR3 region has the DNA TGTGCCAGCAGCCAGCCCGGGACAGGGTTCCACGAGCAGTACTTC. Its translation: CASSQPGTGFHEQYF.

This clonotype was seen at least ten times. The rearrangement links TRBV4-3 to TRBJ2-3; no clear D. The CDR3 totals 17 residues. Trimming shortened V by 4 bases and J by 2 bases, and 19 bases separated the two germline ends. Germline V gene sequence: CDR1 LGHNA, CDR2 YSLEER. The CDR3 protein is CASSPSIVVEITDTQYF. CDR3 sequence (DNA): TGCGCCAGCAGCCCTTCAATTGTGGTGGAGATCACAGATACGCAGTATTTT.

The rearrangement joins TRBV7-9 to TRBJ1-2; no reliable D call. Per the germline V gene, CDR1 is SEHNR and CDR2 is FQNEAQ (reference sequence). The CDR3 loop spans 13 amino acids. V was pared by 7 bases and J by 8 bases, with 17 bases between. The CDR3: CASIGEGWRGYTF. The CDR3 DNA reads TGTGCCAGCATCGGGGAGGGATGGAGAGGCTACACCTTC.

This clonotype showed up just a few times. The CDR3 loop reads CSASRASGRYEQYF. CDR3 bases: TGCAGTGCTAGTCGCGCTAGCGGGAGATACGAGCAGTACTTC. V gene TRBV20-1 combines with J gene TRBJ2-7, with 10 bases identical to TRBD2. This CDR3 is built from 14 residues. The ends lost 3 bases at V and 4 bases at J; junction bases unmatched: 6. Germline values: CDR1 DFQATT, CDR2 SNEGSKA (reference sequence).

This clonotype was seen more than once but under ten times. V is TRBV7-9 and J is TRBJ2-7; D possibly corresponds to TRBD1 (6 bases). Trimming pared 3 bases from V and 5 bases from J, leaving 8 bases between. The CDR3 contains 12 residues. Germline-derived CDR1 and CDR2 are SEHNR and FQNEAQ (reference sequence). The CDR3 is CASSFQGNEQYF. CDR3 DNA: TGTGCCAGCAGCTTCCAGGGGAACGAGCAGTACTTC.

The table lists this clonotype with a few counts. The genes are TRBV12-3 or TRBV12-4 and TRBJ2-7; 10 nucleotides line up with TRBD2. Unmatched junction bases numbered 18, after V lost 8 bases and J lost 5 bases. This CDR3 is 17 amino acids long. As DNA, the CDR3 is TGTGCCAGCGGCACCCTTCTCCCTAGCGGGAGTATCCACGAGCAGTACTTC. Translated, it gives CASGTLLPSGSIHEQYF.

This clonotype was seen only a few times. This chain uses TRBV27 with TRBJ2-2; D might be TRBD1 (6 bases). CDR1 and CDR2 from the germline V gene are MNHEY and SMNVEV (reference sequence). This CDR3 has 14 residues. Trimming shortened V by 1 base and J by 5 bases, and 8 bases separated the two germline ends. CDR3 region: CASSLFQGTGELFF. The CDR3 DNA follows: TGTGCCAGCAGTTTATTTCAGGGGACCGGGGAGCTGTTTTTT.

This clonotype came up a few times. The CDR3 region is CASSARDFNTGELFF. For the CDR3, the DNA is TGTGCCAGCAGCGCCCGGGACTTTAACACCGGGGAGCTGTTTTTT. V is TRBV7-3 and J is TRBJ2-2, with D perhaps TRBD2 (6 bases). The CDR3 is made up of 15 amino acids. CDR1 and CDR2 (germline): SGHTA, FQGTGA. Trimming cost V 5 bases and J 2 bases, with 12 bases left between them.

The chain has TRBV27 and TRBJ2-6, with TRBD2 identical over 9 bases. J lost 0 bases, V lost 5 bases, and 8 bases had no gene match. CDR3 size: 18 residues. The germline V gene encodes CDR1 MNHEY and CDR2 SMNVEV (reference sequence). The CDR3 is CASSPQREVLSGANVLTF. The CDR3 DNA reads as TGTGCCAGCAGTCCTCAGCGGGAGGTCCTCTCTGGGGCCAACGTCCTGACTTTC.